A single sample gave rise to the 13 T cell receptor beta chains below, sequenced in a study of beta chain features in type 1 diabetes. The authors reverse transcribed all of the isolated RNA, so sequencing captured expressed TCRB transcripts. Profiling relied on immunoSEQ multiplex PCR, and the TCRdb table lists in-frame clones only, not all of them. Found here are 970,000 or so clones, 15% to 20% of them singletons; the top ten hold 0.023%. Material: naive CD4+ T cells from blood. The source of these receptors is a woman aged 18-35 years in good health.

This clone has only a few counts. The CDR3 loop is CASSAHPRNEQFF. The CDR3 coding sequence is TGTGCCAGCAGCGCCCATCCTCGCAATGAGCAGTTCTTC. The J gene is TRBJ2-1, the V gene TRBV9; D unclear. The CDR3 has 13 amino acids. The germline V gene encodes CDR1 SGDLS and CDR2 YYNGEE. V gave up 3 bases and J gave up 6 bases, with 10 bases separating them.

This clone has a handful of counts. Compared with germline, one end of the junction differs, possibly owing to a read error. The chain joins TRBV7-2 to TRBJ2-1; 9 nucleotides line up with TRBD1. CDR1 SGHTA and CDR2 FQGNSA come from the germline V gene. CDR3 length: 14 amino acids. The DNA for the CDR3 is TGTGCCAGCAGCCCCCCCTCGGACGGACAGGGGTGGGTCTTC. It codes for CASSPPSDGQGWVF.

There are a few counts of this clone. The chain couples TRBV5-6 to TRBJ1-1, with D maybe TRBD1 (5 bases). Trimming cost V 2 bases and J 0 bases, with 11 bases left between them. CDR1 SGHDT and CDR2 YYEEEE come from the germline V gene. This CDR3 comprises 15 residues. The CDR3 DNA is TGTGCCAGCAGCTTCAGGGCAAACATGAACACTGAAGCTTTCTTT. Its translation is CASSFRANMNTEAFF.

This clone was detected a few times. This sequence joins TRBV6-5 and TRBJ1-5; the D gene is possibly TRBD1 (5 bases). The CDR3 is made up of 13 amino acids. V was trimmed by 6 bases and J by 6 bases, leaving 12 bases between them. Germline V CDR1 and CDR2: MNHEY, SVGAGI. CDR3 in DNA: TGTGCCAGCAGCCCAAGAGGGGTTCAGCCCCAGCATTTT. The encoded protein is CASSPRGVQPQHF.

This clone has a handful of counts. The J gene is TRBJ2-1, the V gene TRBV5-1, with 12 bases lining up with TRBD2. Germline values: CDR1 SGHRS, CDR2 YFSETQ. V shed 4 bases and J 5 bases; nucleotides not matched to a gene: 10. CDR3 size: 17 residues. CDR3 in DNA: TGCGCCAGCAGCAACAATCCGACTAGCGGGAGACACAATGAGCAGTTCTTC. Protein sequence: CASSNNPTSGRHNEQFF.

There are a few counts of this clone. The chain joins TRBV11-2 to TRBJ2-2, with D tentatively TRBD2 (5 bases). This CDR3 contains 13 residues. Germline V gives CDR1 SGHAT, CDR2 FQNNGV. V dropped 3 bases and J dropped 5 bases, with 7 bases sitting between them. The CDR3 sequence is CASSFSGTGELFF. CDR3 coding DNA: TGTGCCAGCAGCTTCTCGGGGACCGGGGAGCTGTTTTTT.

This sequence joins TRBV4-2 and TRBJ2-1; 10 nucleotides match TRBD2. With 2 bases clipped from V and 4 bases from J, the junction kept 5 bases outside the gene matches. CDR1 is LGHNA and CDR2 is YNFKEQ in the germline V gene. This CDR3 region has 16 residues. This chain's CDR3 is CASSQIAGGTYNEQFF. CDR3 DNA: TGTGCCAGCAGCCAAATAGCGGGAGGAACTTACAATGAGCAGTTCTTC.

The chain carries TRBV5-1 and TRBJ2-2; 8 nucleotides line up with TRBD2. The germline CDR1 and CDR2 sequences are SGHRS and YFSETQ. The CDR3 covers 15 residues. V was pared by 4 bases and J by 3 bases, with 5 bases of the junction left unmatched. The CDR3 reads CASSAELADTGELFF. The DNA for the CDR3 is TGCGCCAGCAGCGCCGAACTAGCGGACACCGGGGAGCTGTTTTTT. The variable domain in full, completed from reference TRBV5-1 and TRBJ2-2, reads KAGVTQTPRYLIKTRGQQVTLSCSPISGHRSVSWYQQTPGQGLQFLFEYFSETQRNKGNFPGRFSGRQFSNSRSEMNVSTLELGDSALYLCASSAELADTGELFFGEGSRLTVL.

On this clone itself: Other DNA sequences in the sample encode the same CDR3. The chain couples TRBV7-2 to TRBJ1-2, with D unresolved. The CDR3 length is 14 residues. V lost 1 base and J lost 4, with 10 bases in between. Germline values: CDR1 SGHTA, CDR2 FQGNSA. The CDR3 DNA sequence: TGTGCCAGCAGCTTAGTACCGGGAGTCTATGGCTACACCTTC. This sequence encodes CASSLVPGVYGYTF. The whole variable domain, remainder taken from reference TRBV7-2 and TRBJ1-2, is GAGVSQSPSNKVTEKGKDVELRCDPISGHTALYWYRQSLGQGLEFLIYFQGNSAPDKSGLPSDRFSAERTGGSVSTLTIQRTQQEDSAVYLCASSLVPGVYGYTFGSGTRLTVV.

This rearrangement joins TRBV27 to TRBJ2-5; 9 bases fit TRBD1. V lost 4 bases and J lost 5; bases outside the gene matches: 17. CDR1 and CDR2 from the germline V gene are MNHEY and SMNVEV (reference sequence). The CDR3 runs 18 residues. The CDR3 is CASSSPPGQGAGSETQYF. CDR3 in DNA: TGTGCCAGCAGTTCCCCCCCGGGACAGGGTGCGGGTAGTGAGACCCAGTACTTC.

This clone has more than one count but fewer than ten. The CDR3 DNA is TGTGCCAGCAGCTCTCATCCGGGACTAGTTTACAATGAGCAGTTCTTC. It yields the protein CASSSHPGLVYNEQFF. This sequence joins TRBV7-3 and TRBJ2-1; 8 bases fit TRBD2. Losses at the gene ends were 4 bases for V and 4 bases for J; bases not matched to a gene: 9. The CDR3 sequence is 16 residues long. Germline loops: CDR1 SGHTA, CDR2 FQGTGA. Looking up the rest from reference TRBV7-3 and TRBJ2-1 gives the full variable domain: GAGVSQTPSNKVTEKGKYVELRCDPISGHTALYWYRQSLGQGPEFLIYFQGTGAADDSGLPNDRFFAVRPEGSVSTLKIQRTERGDSAVYLCASSSHPGLVYNEQFFGPGTRLTVL.

The genes are TRBV28 and TRBJ2-7, with no clear D. The CDR3 contains 14 residues. The germline V gene encodes CDR1 MDHEN and CDR2 SYDVKM. The V end was cut by 3 bases, the J end by 10 bases, with 19 bases between. The CDR3 region has the DNA TGTGCCAGCAGTTTTGGTCCTGTCGTGGGTTTTCAGTACTTC. Translated: CASSFGPVVGFQYF. Combining the CDR3 with reference TRBV28 and TRBJ2-7 gives the whole variable domain DVKVTQSSRYLVKRTGEKVFLECVQDMDHENMFWYRQDPGLGLRLIYFSYDVKMKEKGDIPEGYSVSREKKERFSLILESASTNQTSMYLCASSFGPVVGFQYFGPGTRLTVT.

The sample holds a few counts of this clone. Different DNA sequences within this sample yield the same CDR3. The chain carries TRBV6-5 and TRBJ2-2; D possibly corresponds to TRBD2 (5 bases). The V and J ends lost 0 bases and 5 bases respectively, with 10 bases between them. This CDR3 has 15 residues. CDR1 and CDR2 (germline): MNHEY, SVGAGI. DNA for the CDR3: TGTGCCAGCAGTTACTCGAATCGAGGGACCGGGGAGCTGTTTTTT. Translating it yields CASSYSNRGTGELFF.